This T cell receptor beta chain was captured in a study of human CD8 memory T cell subsets (TCRdb year 2020). Study-wide context: TCRbeta repertoires of stem-like (TSTEM), progenitor exhausted-like (TPEX) and effector memory CD8+ T cell subsets were compared to assess their clonal relationships. Six donors each provided TSTEM, TPEX and effector memory subsets, and TCRbeta repertoires were obtained from all six. General study outcomes and caveats: Only TCRbeta chains were sequenced, and repertoire comparisons rested on more than five donors tested with paired t-tests and Bonferroni correction. Based on Chao1 estimates, TSTEM subsets appeared to have greater repertoire diversity than TPEX subsets, which could potentially reflect a broader range of specificities. Clonotypes were shared with effector memory cells by both stem-like subsets, but only minimal overlap was found between TSTEM and TPEX repertoires, suggesting distinct antigen spectra. Normalized Shannon-Wiener diversity was similarly high in the TSTEM and TPEX subsets, while the effector memory subsets were comparatively less diverse.

By frequency, this clonotype is medium-sized (0.01 to 0.1%), with no count recorded. This receptor's antigen is unknown. TCRdb shows the sequencer as NextSeq 550. A Human TCR Profiling Kit was used to prepare UMI-labeled 5' RACE TCRbeta libraries. The same number of PCR cycles was used to prepare all TCRbeta libraries in parallel. The authors processed their data as follows. Between roughly 2,600 and 20,000 functional CDR3beta clonotypes were contained in each TCRbeta library. MIGEC 1.2.9 was used for UMI extraction and consensus assembly, with a minimum of three reads required per UMI. In-frame CDR3beta repertoires were extracted with MiXCR 3.0.3. Each sample was downsampled to 42,000 randomly selected UMIs before diversity metrics were calculated in VDJtools 1.2.1. For the top 3,000 clones of each sample pair, the repertoire overlap metrics D, R and F2 were calculated in VDJtools. TCRdb reprocessed the sequencing reads and holds a single record per CDR3 protein sequence, with no DNA. These V and J calls are TCRdb output, not the study's own analysis. This sample's table carries 7,000 or so distinct CDR3 sequences. The top ten clonotypes cover 20% to 25% of the sample.

Stem-like memory CD8+ T cells (TSTEM) were defined as CCR7+ PD-1- TIGIT- cells. Density gradient separation was used to isolate peripheral blood mononuclear cells from healthy donor buffy coats. In the study, total CD8+ T cells were enriched by negative magnetic separation with EasySep or MojoSort CD8+ T cell isolation kits. An RNeasy Mini Kit was used to extract total RNA from duplicate vials of some 160,000 sorted CD8+ T cells per subset. The PBMCs were used fresh or after being cryopreserved in fetal bovine serum with about 10% DMSO. Fluorescence-activated cell sorting on a FACSAria III was used to sort the CD8+ T cell subsets to purity. Taken from cysteine to phenylalanine, the CDR3 has 13 residues. No DNA has been recorded. CDR1 SQVTM and CDR2 ANQGSEA were looked up in the germline V gene.

This TCR was sampled from a human donor in good health. Source material: CD8+ stem-like memory T cells (TSCM and TCM) sorted from PBMCs. The cell subset or site label on this specimen signifies: stem-like memory CD8 T cells (TSTEM), CCR7+ PD-1- TIGIT-. Recombination linked TRBV29-1 to TRBJ1-1; TCRdb names TRBD1, which stays unverified in the absence of DNA. The CDR3 loop reads CNRGAGVPTEAFF.